This entry describes one TCR beta chain. The germline gives CDR1 DFQATT, CDR2 SNEGSKA (reference sequence). The CDR3 covers 10 residues. With 1 base removed from V and 6 bases from J, the gap between germline ends came to 3 bases. TCRdb's table, derived via immunoSEQ multiplex PCR, lists solely in-frame clones and lacks some. The sample consists of around 15,000 clones, about 80% of them appearing once. The sample belongs to a study of tumour-infiltrating T cells in Burkitt lymphoma. For the study at large: Repertoire clonality predicted overall and progression-free survival.

The sequenced material came from tumor tissue. The V gene is TRBV20-1, the J gene TRBJ2-5; unclear D gene. This clonotype originated in a human donor with diffuse large B-cell lymphoma. In DNA, the CDR3 is TGCAGTGCTAGAGTGAAGACCCAGTACTTC. This gives the protein CSARVKTQYF.